A single sample gave rise to the 17 T cell receptor beta chains below, sequenced in a study of cytomegalovirus exposure and HLA in healthy donors. PCR was performed using 60 Vbeta and 13 Jbeta primers. TCRdb's table, derived via immunoSEQ multiplex PCR, lists solely in-frame clones and lacks some. This sample has about 260,000 clones, with 80% to 90% found just once. Input material: PBMCs. Receptors originate from a woman aged 40 to 50 in good health and CMV-seropositive.

The CDR3 coding sequence is TGCGCCAGCAGCCAAGTCTCGCAGGCAGGGGAGACCCAGTACTTC. Amino acids: CASSQVSQAGETQYF. The V call is TRBV4-1, the J call TRBJ2-5, with D tentatively TRBD1 (5 bases). In germline, CDR1 is MGHRA, CDR2 YSYEKL. CDR3 length equals 15 residues. V lost 1 base and J lost 5, with 14 bases in between.

The rearrangement links TRBV27 to TRBJ1-2; 7 nucleotides line up with TRBD1. J lost 3 bases, V lost 3 bases, and 4 bases had no gene match. The CDR3 extends over 14 amino acids. Germline CDR1 MNHEY, CDR2 SMNVEV (reference sequence). The DNA of the CDR3 is TGTGCCAGCAGTTTCGGAGGGGGCCACTATGGCTACACCTTC. Its protein product is CASSFGGGHYGYTF.

V is TRBV19 and J is TRBJ2-3, with 11 bases fitting TRBD2. This CDR3 contains 14 residues. V shed 6 bases, J shed 6 bases, and the junction held 5 bases outside the gene matches. The germline gives CDR1 LNHDA, CDR2 SQIVND (reference sequence). The CDR3 region is CASRGLAEGDTQYF. The CDR3 DNA is TGTGCCAGTAGGGGACTAGCGGAGGGGGATACGCAGTATTTT.

The CDR3 DNA reads as TGTGCCAGCAGCTTAGGGACAGGGACTGAAGCTTTCTTT. Its translation: CASSLGTGTEAFF. V is TRBV7-9 and J is TRBJ1-1; TRBD1 aligns across 8 bases. From germline, CDR1 is SEHNR and CDR2 FQNEAQ (reference sequence). After removal of 1 base from V and 5 bases from J, the junction contained 0 bases not matched to a gene. The CDR3 has 13 residues.

The V call is TRBV28, the J call TRBJ2-7, with a weak D call TRBD2 (6 bases). This CDR3 contains 13 residues. V was trimmed by 4 bases and J by 6 bases, leaving 13 bases between them. CDR1 MDHEN and CDR2 SYDVKM come from the germline V gene. The CDR3: CASSSGTQGEQYF. DNA for the CDR3: TGTGCCAGCAGTTCGGGGACTCAGGGCGAGCAGTACTTC.

J is TRBJ1-5 and V is TRBV6-1; TRBD1 might be the D (6 bases). This CDR3 is built from 14 residues. Germline CDR1 MNHNS, CDR2 SASEGT. The V gene lost 1 base and the J gene lost 7 bases, with 11 bases spanning the gap. As DNA, the CDR3 is TGTGCCAGCAGTGAAGGGGGGCTGGGGCAGCCCCAGCATTTT. Its translation is CASSEGGLGQPQHF.

The chain employs TRBV19 and TRBJ1-2; the match to TRBD1 covers 9 bases. CDR1 and CDR2 from the germline V gene are LNHDA and SQIVND (reference sequence). V lost 5 bases and J lost 6; bases outside the gene matches: 4. The CDR3 has 13 amino acids. The CDR3 here is CASSRDRDDGYTF. In DNA form, the CDR3 reads TGTGCCAGTAGTCGGGACAGGGACGATGGCTACACCTTC. The entire variable domain, with the rest obtained from reference TRBV19 and TRBJ1-2, is as follows: DGGITQSPKYLFRKEGQNVTLSCEQNLNHDAMYWYRQDPGQGLRLIYYSQIVNDFQKGDIAEGYSVSREKKESFPLTVTSAQKNPTAFYLCASSRDRDDGYTFGSGTRLTVV.

V gene TRBV7-2 combines with J gene TRBJ2-7, with a possible D match to TRBD1 (6 bases). The germline CDR1 and CDR2 sequences are SGHTA and FQGNSA. The CDR3 runs to 15 residues. The ends were cut back, 3 bases at V and 0 bases at J, with 12 bases in the middle. Written as DNA, the CDR3 is TGTGCCAGCAGCTTTGGGGGCCGAACCTCCTACGAGCAGTACTTC. Its translation is CASSFGGRTSYEQYF.

This chain connects TRBV6-1 to TRBJ2-1, with 11 positions matching TRBD1. Looked up from germline, CDR1 is MNHNS and CDR2 is SASEGT. The CDR3 extends over 16 amino acids. J lost 5 bases, V lost 1 base, and 4 bases had no gene match. In nucleotides, the CDR3 is TGTGCCAGCAGTGAAGGGACAGGGGGCTTTAACAATGAGCAGTTCTTC. This gives the protein CASSEGTGGFNNEQFF.

The chain uses TRBV27 and TRBJ1-5, with TRBD1 identical over 7 bases. The CDR3 has 15 amino acids. V trimming: 2 bases; J trimming: 5 bases; junction bases outside the gene matches: 6. The germline gives CDR1 MNHEY, CDR2 SMNVEV (reference sequence). The CDR3 coding sequence is TGTGCCAGCAGTTTAAACAGGGGTGAGCATCAGCCCCAGCATTTT. Translated, it gives CASSLNRGEHQPQHF.

In the case of this clone: Other DNA sequences within the sample encode an identical CDR3. V is TRBV30 and J is TRBJ2-3; D remains unclear. There are 13 residues in the CDR3. Germline loops: CDR1 GTSNPN, CDR2 SVGIG (reference sequence). V was pared by 0 bases and J by 2 bases, with 6 bases between. The DNA of the CDR3 is TGTGCCTGGAGTGTTCGAGACACAGATACGCAGTATTTT. Its translation is CAWSVRDTDTQYF.

The rearrangement uses TRBV6-6 and TRBJ2-5; unclear D gene. Deletions cut 0 bases from V and 5 bases from J, with 10 bases between. Germline-derived CDR1 and CDR2 are MNHNY and SVGAGI (reference sequence). This CDR3 is built from 14 residues. CDR3 coding DNA: TGTGCCAGCAGTTACTCGATCACCCGGGAGACCCAGTACTTC. Protein product: CASSYSITRETQYF.

The chain joins TRBV7-2 to TRBJ2-2; unclear D gene. The CDR3 length is 15 residues. CDR1 SGHTA and CDR2 FQGNSA come from the germline V gene. Deletions cut 1 base from V and 1 base from J, with 7 bases between. CDR3 sequence reads: CASSLVTGNTGELFF. The DNA of the CDR3 is TGTGCCAGCAGCTTAGTCACCGGGAACACCGGGGAGCTGTTTTTT.

Here the CDR3 DNA reads TGTGCCAGCCGGGGGGGCATTCACACAGATACGCAGTATTTT. Protein product: CASRGGIHTDTQYF. This chain connects TRBV7-8 to TRBJ2-3; 8 positions match TRBD2. Trimming at V came to 8 bases and at J to 2 bases, leaving 6 bases not matched to a gene. Germline V gene data show CDR1 as SGHVS and CDR2 as FQNEAQ. The length of the CDR3 is 14 residues.

The chain couples TRBV5-1 to TRBJ2-1; maybe TRBD2 (5 bases). V lost 0 bases to trimming and J lost 10 bases, with 8 bases between them. Germline CDR1 reads SGHRS; CDR2 reads YFSETQ. This CDR3 spans 12 amino acids. The CDR3: CASSLVSSEQFF. The CDR3 coding sequence is TGCGCCAGCAGCTTGGTGTCTAGCGAGCAGTTCTTC.

The V call is TRBV5-1, the J call TRBJ2-6, with D possibly TRBD1 on 5 matching bases. The CDR3 runs 15 residues. V gave up 2 bases and J gave up 1 base, with 7 bases separating them. CDR1 is SGHRS, CDR2 YFSETQ, per germline. This CDR3 is CASSLPGSGANVLTF. DNA of the CDR3: TGCGCCAGCAGCTTACCAGGGTCTGGGGCCAACGTCCTGACTTTC.

The chain uses TRBV25-1 and TRBJ2-7; 9 bases line up with TRBD1. J lost 4 bases, V lost 4 bases, and 5 bases had no gene match. The CDR3 has 14 amino acids. CDR1 is MGHDK and CDR2 is SYGVNS in the germline V gene. DNA of the CDR3: TGTGCCAGCAGTGCGGGACAGGGCTTTTACGAGCAGTACTTC. Translation gives CASSAGQGFYEQYF.